These T cell receptor beta chains were read from a single sample in a study of blood T cell repertoires in COVID-19. Assay used: immunoSEQ multiplex PCR; TCRdb lists only in-frame clones, some missing. This sample carries 200,000 to 300,000 clones, around three quarters of them seen once, and the ten largest clones take 3% to 3.5%. The source material was peripheral blood. All receptors derive from a woman over 75 with acute or convalescent COVID-19. Both conserved end residues are part of each CDR3. D genes are given only for firm matches. Clone size is shown for a subset of rows, as once, few, many or a class of expanded clone.

>TRBV5-1|TRBJ2-3|NA|NA
CASSNQYSSTDTQYF
TGCGCCAGCAGCAACCAGTATTCTAGCACAGATACGCAGTATTTT
>TRBV5-5|TRBJ1-2|NA|NA
CASSLWGNYGYTF
TGTGCCAGCAGCTTGTGGGGCAACTATGGCTACACCTTC
>TRBV5-4|TRBJ1-2|NA|NA
CASSLEAVGYGYTF
TGTGCCAGCAGCTTGGAAGCGGTGGGCTATGGCTACACCTTC
>TRBV27|TRBJ2-7|NA|TRBD2
CASSRTSRTYEQYF
TGTGCCAGCAGCAGGACTAGCAGGACCTACGAGCAGTACTTC
>TRBV11-2|TRBJ2-3|NA|NA
CASSFQGTDTQYF
TGTGCCAGCAGCTTTCAGGGCACAGATACGCAGTATTTT
>TRBV3-1/TRBV3-2|TRBJ1-5|few|TRBD1
CASSPYGQGNQPQHF
TGTGCCAGCAGCCCTTATGGACAGGGCAATCAGCCCCAGCATTTT
>TRBV3-1/TRBV3-2|TRBJ2-5|NA|TRBD2
CASSLGLVQETQYF
TGTGCCAGCAGCCTTGGACTAGTTCAAGAGACCCAGTACTTC
>TRBV11-1|TRBJ2-1|NA|NA
CASSFENEQFF
TGTGCCAGCAGCTTTGAGAATGAGCAGTTCTTC
>TRBV5-1|TRBJ2-5|NA|TRBD2
CASSLEREGETQYF
TGCGCCAGCAGCTTGGAACGGGAGGGAGAGACCCAGTACTTC
>TRBV4-1|TRBJ2-1|NA|TRBD2
CASSPPPGLAGGAGGYNEQFF
TGCGCCAGCAGCCCACCTCCGGGACTAGCGGGAGGGGCCGGTGGCTACAATGAGCAGTTCTTC
>TRBV6-1|TRBJ1-5|NA|NA
CASSEAGGSHQPQHF
TGTGCCAGCAGTGAAGCAGGTGGGAGTCATCAGCCCCAGCATTTT
>TRBV4-3|TRBJ2-7|NA|NA
CASSQGVADEQYF
TGCGCCAGCAGCCAGGGTGTAGCGGACGAGCAGTACTTC
>TRBV4-3|TRBJ1-3|NA|NA
CASSQSRLFGNTIYF
TGCGCCAGCAGCCAATCGAGACTTTTCGGAAACACCATATATTTT
>TRBV7-2|TRBJ2-7|NA|TRBD1
CASSPRTGYEQYF
TGTGCCAGCAGCCCTAGGACAGGTTACGAGCAGTACTTC
>TRBV5-4|TRBJ1-1|once|NA
CASSLGGQGSSVEAFF
TGTGCCAGCAGCTTGGGTGGGCAGGGATCCTCCGTTGAAGCTTTCTTT
>TRBV7-7|TRBJ2-7|NA|NA
CASSLGGVGYEQYF
TGTGCCAGCAGCTTAGGCGGGGTGGGCTACGAGCAGTACTTC
>TRBV10-3|TRBJ1-2|NA|TRBD1
CAISESRDRGRYGYTF
TGTGCCATCAGTGAGTCGAGGGACAGGGGGAGATATGGCTACACCTTC
>TRBV6-5|TRBJ1-3|NA|NA
CASSSPGAVGNTIYF
TGTGCCAGCAGTTCGCCAGGGGCCGTTGGAAACACCATATATTTT
>TRBV19|TRBJ1-2|NA|TRBD1
CASSPQGAEGYTF
TGTGCCAGTAGTCCACAGGGGGCTGAGGGCTACACCTTC
>TRBV5-1|TRBJ2-7|NA|NA
CATSVTGYEQYF
TGCGCCACTTCGGTGACAGGCTACGAGCAGTACTTC
>TRBV5-1|TRBJ2-1|few|TRBD1
CASSTGTGGYNEQFF
TGCGCCAGCAGCACCGGGACAGGGGGCTACAATGAGCAGTTCTTC
>TRBV9|TRBJ2-1|NA|TRBD2
CASSPGGGDGNEQFF
TGTGCCAGCAGCCCAGGCGGGGGGGACGGGAATGAGCAGTTCTTC
>TRBV3-1/TRBV3-2|TRBJ1-5|few|TRBD1
CASSQGQGYQPQHF
TGTGCCAGCAGCCAGGGACAGGGCTATCAGCCCCAGCATTTT
>TRBV6-5|TRBJ2-5|NA|NA
CASSLGVGETQYF
TGTGCCAGCAGTCTAGGGGTCGGGGAGACCCAGTACTTC
>TRBV6-5|TRBJ2-7|NA|NA
CASRRELFYEQYF
TGTGCCAGCAGGCGGGAATTGTTCTACGAGCAGTACTTC
>TRBV7-2|TRBJ1-5|few|TRBD1
CASSTQGNQPQHF
TGTGCCAGCAGCACACAGGGGAATCAGCCCCAGCATTTT
>TRBV6-5|TRBJ2-7|NA|NA
CASSPPGAWYEQYF
TGTGCCAGCAGCCCCCCCGGAGCTTGGTACGAGCAGTACTTC
>TRBV25-1|TRBJ1-2|once|TRBD1
CASSGLGTGFGGYTF
TGTGCCAGCAGTGGTCTCGGGACAGGGTTTGGGGGGTACACCTTC
>TRBV6-5|TRBJ1-2|NA|TRBD1
CASSFTGVFVYGYTF
TGTGCCAGCAGTTTTACAGGGGTCTTTGTCTATGGCTACACCTTC
>TRBV15|TRBJ2-1|few|NA
CATMERGLDYNEQFF
TGTGCCACCATGGAGAGAGGGCTGGATTACAATGAGCAGTTCTTC
>TRBV29-1|TRBJ2-1|NA|NA
CSANRGGRGNEQFF
TGCAGCGCCAATAGGGGGGGCAGGGGCAATGAGCAGTTCTTC
>TRBV11-2|TRBJ1-2|NA|NA
CASSHLTGDGYTF
TGTGCCAGCAGCCACCTGACCGGGGATGGCTACACCTTC
>TRBV19|TRBJ1-1|NA|NA
CASTQGGVNTEAFF
TGTGCCAGTACTCAGGGAGGGGTGAACACTGAAGCTTTCTTT
>TRBV7-6|TRBJ1-5|few|NA
CASSWGGGSSSGQPQHF
TGTGCCAGCAGCTGGGGAGGTGGCAGTTCTTCAGGCCAGCCCCAGCATTTT
>TRBV7-2|TRBJ2-5|few|TRBD2
CASSIYGRAGGVQETQYF
TGTGCCAGCAGCATATACGGGAGAGCGGGAGGGGTCCAAGAGACCCAGTACTTC
>TRBV2|TRBJ1-6|once|NA
CASSGRVSPLHF
TGTGCCAGCAGTGGCAGGGTTTCACCCCTCCACTTT
>TRBV4-2|TRBJ1-3|NA|NA
CASSPTAVSSGNTIYF
TGTGCCAGCAGCCCGACGGCGGTCAGCTCTGGAAACACCATATATTTT
>TRBV11-3|TRBJ2-3|many|TRBD1
CASSSRGTDTQYF
TGTGCCAGCAGCTCCAGGGGGACAGATACGCAGTATTTT
>TRBV18|TRBJ2-7|NA|TRBD2
CASSGQIVAGVTYEQYF
TGTGCCAGCTCAGGACAGATAGTAGCGGGGGTCACCTACGAGCAGTACTTC
>TRBV6-2/TRBV6-3|TRBJ1-5|once|NA
CASSRGHLGYSNQPQHF
TGTGCCAGCAGCCGGGGACACCTGGGGTATAGCAATCAGCCCCAGCATTTT
>TRBV5-1|TRBJ2-7|NA|TRBD1
CASSLPGTGGRSYEQYF
TGCGCCAGCAGCTTGCCCGGGACAGGGGGCAGGTCCTACGAGCAGTACTTC
>TRBV29-1|TRBJ2-1|NA|NA
CSSSLSYNEQFF
TGCAGCTCCTCCTTGTCCTACAATGAGCAGTTCTTC